Listed here is a single TCR beta chain. Its antigen remains unidentified. This specimen comes from a study of early stage breast cancer tumors. Whole-study context: Of some 17 invasive breast tumors, about a dozen were hormone receptor-positive, HER2-negative. The study's findings and limits: Most shared enriched TCRB sequences were commonly generated ones. Tumor and normal breast were distinguished via blood comparison in 14 of 16 patients.

V dropped 2 bases and J dropped 5 bases, with 9 bases sitting between them. The CDR3 sequence is 13 residues long. Germline V lookup: CDR1 SGHNT, CDR2 YYREEE (reference sequence). Generated by immunoSEQ multiplex PCR, the TCRdb table keeps only in-frame clones and is missing some. The sample records about 51,000 clones, over 75% being singletons. The receptor comes from a person between 35 and 49 years old with breast cancer. This chain connects TRBV5-4 to TRBJ2-3; a weak D match, TRBD1 (5 bases). The sample taken for sequencing was blood. CDR3 sequence reads: CASSFGAIDTQYF. The CDR3 coding sequence is TGTGCCAGCAGCTTTGGGGCAATAGATACGCAGTATTTT.